The rows below give T cell receptor beta chains drawn from one sample of a study of blood T cell repertoires in COVID-19. Generated by immunoSEQ multiplex PCR, the TCRdb table keeps only in-frame clones and is missing some. Of around 53,000 clones listed, about 75% are singletons. The sample was peripheral blood. These receptors all come from a man aged 45 to 65 with active or convalescent COVID-19. CDR3s include the opening cysteine and the closing phenylalanine or tryptophan. The order of the fields is CDR3 DNA, CDR3 protein, clone size, D gene, V gene, J gene. The D gene is left open where the match is weak. Clone size is shown for a subset of rows, as once, few, many or a class of expanded clone.

CDR3nt: TGTGCCACCAGCAGAGATTACCTATTCCACGTCAACACCGGGGAGCTGTTTTTT
CDR3aa: CATSRDYLFHVNTGELFF
abundance: once
d_gene: .
v_gene: TRBV15
j_gene: TRBJ2-2

CDR3nt: TGTGCCTGGGCAAGGGACAGGGGGTCCCATGGCTACACCTTC
CDR3aa: CAWARDRGSHGYTF
abundance: .
d_gene: TRBD1
v_gene: TRBV30
j_gene: TRBJ1-2

CDR3nt: TGTGCCACCAGTGACCTTTCCACAGATACGCAGTATTTT
CDR3aa: CATSDLSTDTQYF
abundance: .
d_gene: .
v_gene: TRBV24-1
j_gene: TRBJ2-3

CDR3nt: TGTGCCAGCAGTCGAAGCGCAGTCAGAAACACCATATATTTT
CDR3aa: CASSRSAVRNTIYF
abundance: few
d_gene: .
v_gene: TRBV28
j_gene: TRBJ1-3

CDR3nt: TGTGCCAGCAGTGACCAGGGGCCTGGGAACACCATATATTTT
CDR3aa: CASSDQGPGNTIYF
abundance: .
d_gene: .
v_gene: TRBV6-1
j_gene: TRBJ1-3

CDR3nt: TGTGCCAGCAGCTTGTCAGAGGACGAGCAGTACTTC
CDR3aa: CASSLSEDEQYF
abundance: medium-sized
d_gene: .
v_gene: TRBV5-4
j_gene: TRBJ2-7

CDR3nt: TGTGCCAGCAGCCTACAGGGGCGGGAGCTGTTTTTT
CDR3aa: CASSLQGRELFF
abundance: once
d_gene: TRBD1
v_gene: TRBV11-3
j_gene: TRBJ2-2

CDR3nt: TGTGCCAGCAGCAATACTCGGGGTGAAGCTTTCTTT
CDR3aa: CASSNTRGEAFF
abundance: many
d_gene: .
v_gene: TRBV7-3
j_gene: TRBJ1-1

CDR3nt: TGTGCCAACCGAGGGCCAGGCAACTATGGCTACACCTTC
CDR3aa: CANRGPGNYGYTF
abundance: few
d_gene: .
v_gene: TRBV30
j_gene: TRBJ1-2

CDR3nt: TGTGCCAGCAGCCCGGGAGCGGGCACAGATACGCAGTATTTT
CDR3aa: CASSPGAGTDTQYF
abundance: .
d_gene: .
v_gene: TRBV11-3
j_gene: TRBJ2-3

CDR3nt: TGCGCCAGCAGCGTGGGAACCGGGGGGACGCAGTATTTT
CDR3aa: CASSVGTGGTQYF
abundance: .
d_gene: TRBD2
v_gene: TRBV5-1
j_gene: TRBJ2-3

CDR3nt: TGTGCCAGCAGTGTAGAAGAGACAGCCTACAATGAGCAGTTCTTC
CDR3aa: CASSVEETAYNEQFF
abundance: .
d_gene: .
v_gene: TRBV2
j_gene: TRBJ2-1

CDR3nt: TGTGCCAGCAGTCGGGACACTTCACCCCTCCACTTT
CDR3aa: CASSRDTSPLHF
abundance: few
d_gene: .
v_gene: TRBV5-4
j_gene: TRBJ1-6

CDR3nt: TGTGCCAGCAGTTCCGGGACAGGTATCTCCGAGCAGTACTTC
CDR3aa: CASSSGTGISEQYF
abundance: .
d_gene: TRBD1
v_gene: TRBV11-3
j_gene: TRBJ2-7

CDR3nt: TGTGCCAGCAGCCGCGAGAGTGGGCCCCAGCATTTT
CDR3aa: CASSRESGPQHF
abundance: once
d_gene: .
v_gene: TRBV7-9
j_gene: TRBJ1-5

CDR3nt: TGTGCCAGCAGCCAGACAGGGGCGGGCTATGGCTACACCTTC
CDR3aa: CASSQTGAGYGYTF
abundance: .
d_gene: TRBD1
v_gene: TRBV3-1/TRBV3-2
j_gene: TRBJ1-2

CDR3nt: TGCAGCCTGCGACAGGGTTGGAGGAATGAGCAGTTCTTC
CDR3aa: CSLRQGWRNEQFF
abundance: .
d_gene: TRBD1
v_gene: TRBV29-1
j_gene: TRBJ2-1

CDR3nt: TGTGCCATGTCGGGTGGAGAGCAATACGAGCAGTACTTC
CDR3aa: CAMSGGEQYEQYF
abundance: .
d_gene: .
v_gene: TRBV2
j_gene: TRBJ2-7

CDR3nt: TGTGCCAGCAGCGGACAGGGGTACCAAGAGACCCAGTACTTC
CDR3aa: CASSGQGYQETQYF
abundance: .
d_gene: TRBD1
v_gene: TRBV11-2
j_gene: TRBJ2-5

CDR3nt: TGCGCCAGCAATCATACAGGCCCCCTCTCTGGAAACACCATATATTTT
CDR3aa: CASNHTGPLSGNTIYF
abundance: few
d_gene: .
v_gene: TRBV10-1
j_gene: TRBJ1-3

CDR3nt: TGTGCCAGCACCCCGGGACAGGGGGTGTACTATGGCTACACCTTC
CDR3aa: CASTPGQGVYYGYTF
abundance: .
d_gene: TRBD1
v_gene: TRBV2
j_gene: TRBJ1-2